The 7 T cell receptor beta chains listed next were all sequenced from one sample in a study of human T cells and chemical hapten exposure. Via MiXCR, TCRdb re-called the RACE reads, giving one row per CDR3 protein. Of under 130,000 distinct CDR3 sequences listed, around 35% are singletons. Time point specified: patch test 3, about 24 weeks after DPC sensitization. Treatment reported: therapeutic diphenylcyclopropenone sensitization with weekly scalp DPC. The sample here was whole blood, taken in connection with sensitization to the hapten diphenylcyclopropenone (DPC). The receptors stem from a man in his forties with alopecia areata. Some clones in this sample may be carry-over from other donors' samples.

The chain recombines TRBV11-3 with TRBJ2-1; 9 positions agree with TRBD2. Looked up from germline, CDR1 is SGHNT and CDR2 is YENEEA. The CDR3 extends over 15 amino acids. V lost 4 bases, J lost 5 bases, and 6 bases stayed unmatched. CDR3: CASSSRLAENNEQFF. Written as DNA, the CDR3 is TGTGCCAGCAGCTCCCGACTAGCGGAGAACAATGAGCAGTTCTTC. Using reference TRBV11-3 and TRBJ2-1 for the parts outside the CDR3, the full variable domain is EAGVVQSPRYKIIEKKQPVAFWCNPISGHNTLYWYLQNLGQGPELLIRYENEEAVDDSQLPKDRFSAERLKGVDSTLKIQPAELGDSAVYLCASSSRLAENNEQFFGPGTRLTVL.

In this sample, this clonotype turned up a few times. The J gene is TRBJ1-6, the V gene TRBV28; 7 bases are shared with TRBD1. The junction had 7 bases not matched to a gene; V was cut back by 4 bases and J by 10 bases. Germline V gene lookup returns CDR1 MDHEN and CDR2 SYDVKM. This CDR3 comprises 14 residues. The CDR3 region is CASSSRQGNSPLHF. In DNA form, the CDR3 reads TGTGCCAGCAGTTCCAGACAGGGAAACTCACCCCTCCACTTT.

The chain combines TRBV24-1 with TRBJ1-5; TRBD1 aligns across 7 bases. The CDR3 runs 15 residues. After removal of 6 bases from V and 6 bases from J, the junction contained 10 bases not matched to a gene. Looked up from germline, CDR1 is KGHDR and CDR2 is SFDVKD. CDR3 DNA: TGTGCCACCAGTCCCCCGGGAAGGGGGCCTCAGCCCCAGCATTTT. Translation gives CATSPPGRGPQPQHF.

This CDR3 is CASSESGGSDTQYF. The CDR3 bases are TGTGCCAGCAGTGAAAGTGGGGGGTCAGATACGCAGTATTTT. The rearrangement links TRBV6-1 to TRBJ2-3; D may be TRBD2 (6 bases). The CDR3 is 14 residues long. Trimming removed 2 bases from V and 4 bases from J, with 10 bases in between. From germline, CDR1 is MNHNS and CDR2 SASEGT.

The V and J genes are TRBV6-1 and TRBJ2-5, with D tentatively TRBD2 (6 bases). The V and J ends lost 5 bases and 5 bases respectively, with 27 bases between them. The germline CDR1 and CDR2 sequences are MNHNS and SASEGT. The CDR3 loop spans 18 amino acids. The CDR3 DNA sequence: TGTGCCAGCAGTTCCTACCGACTAGAAACTTCTGCTACTGAGACCCAGTACTTC. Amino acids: CASSSYRLETSATETQYF.

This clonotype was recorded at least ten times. CDR3 coding DNA: TGCAGCGTTGAAGGGGGCCGGACAGATACGCAGTATTTT. It specifies CSVEGGRTDTQYF. The V and J genes are TRBV29-1 and TRBJ2-3; maybe TRBD1 (5 bases). There are 13 residues in the CDR3. Looked up from germline, CDR1 is SQVTM and CDR2 is ANQGSEA. Trimming cost V 1 base and J 3 bases, with 8 bases left between them.

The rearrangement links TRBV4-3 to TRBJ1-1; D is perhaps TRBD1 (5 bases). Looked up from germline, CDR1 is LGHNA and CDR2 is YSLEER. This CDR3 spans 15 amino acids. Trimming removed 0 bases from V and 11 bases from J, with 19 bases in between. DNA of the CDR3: TGCGCCAGCAGCCAAGATTCCACTCCGGGGGAGGAGGCTTTCTTT. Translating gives CASSQDSTPGEEAFF.